What follows describes a single TCR beta chain. This clonotype was counted many times. Its specific antigen is unknown. It has no much larger one-base neighbor in the sample; base qualities were not kept. The data belong to a study of T cells after yellow fever vaccination (dated 2019 in TCRdb). At the level of the whole study: The SMART-Seq v4 Ultra Low Input RNA kit was used to prepare libraries from fractions with low cell numbers. Bulk TCR alpha and beta repertoires were sequenced longitudinally to track T-cell clones before and after primary and booster YFV17D yellow fever vaccination. Two healthy male donors made up the cohort, one aged 18 to 29 years and the other aged 30 to 39 years. Blood was drawn at multiple timepoints before and after primary and secondary immunization, with bulk PBMC replicates and cell subsets isolated. The paper as a whole reports these results and caveats: Because the study included only a couple of donors, the extent to which the findings can be generalized is limited. Computational filtering was needed because FACS-sorted repertoires could contain abundant contaminating clonotypes from the bulk population. Compared with the primary T-cell response, the secondary T-cell response was faster but weaker, reaching its peak on day 5 rather than on day 15. A small fraction of clonotypes appeared in both the CD4 and CD8 compartments, likely as a result of convergent recombination. Most clones expanded after primary vaccination were re-detected after the booster (almost 97% of CD4 and about nine tenths of CD8), suggesting broad memory maintenance.

After removal of 5 bases from V and 5 bases from J, the junction retains 6 bases not matched to a gene. The CDR3, cysteine through phenylalanine, is 14 amino acids long. The read is trimmed to its CDR3 DNA, 42 bases read in frame from base 1. TCR cDNA was made using 5'RACE template switching, a step that added a universal primer site and unique molecular identifiers. Priming for cDNA synthesis came from both the TCR alpha and TCR beta constant segments. Library amplification involved two PCR steps, and the second step added sample barcodes and sequencing adapters. Sequencing of libraries was performed on Illumina HiSeq 2500 (2x100 bp) or NovaSeq (2x150 bp). The authors processed their data as follows. MIGEC was used to demultiplex reads and collapse the reads into UMI consensus sequences, and MiXCR was used for V(D)J alignment. Using edgeR on replicate PBMC samples, clonotypes were called vaccine-responding if FDR was below 0.01 and the log2 fold change was above 5 up to day 15. Each bulk clonotype was labeled CD4 or CD8 based on which sequenced repertoire, CD4 or CD8, contained the clonotype at higher abundance. TCRdb reanalyzed the raw reads on its own, using fastp at Q25 for trimming and MiXCR for clone calling, and kept in-frame beta chains. Every entry covers one CDR3 protein and lists the most common genes and DNA from its rows. TCRdb, rather than the study authors, made the V and J calls. Within this sample are under 200,000 distinct CDR3 sequences, with about 7% of them counted one time only. Clones ranked in the top ten supply approximately 2.5% of the sample.

Per the publication, the treatment or condition label means: live attenuated yellow fever vaccine strain. A standard Ficoll-Paque protocol was used to isolate PBMCs from peripheral blood. Dynabeads CD4 and CD8 positive selection kits were used to isolate CD4 and CD8 T-cell fractions. TriZol was used to extract RNA from bulk PBMCs, CD4 and CD8 fractions, and dextramer-positive and dextramer-negative fractions. Source: CD4+ T cells sorted from PBMCs, taken less than 6 days after the first yellow fever vaccination. The receptor was isolated from a man aged 18 to 30 who received the YFV17D yellow fever vaccine. The sequence links TRBV12-3 or TRBV12-4 to TRBJ2-5; a stretch of 9 junction bases matches TRBD1. In nucleotides, the sequence is TGTGCCAGCAGTCCACAGGGGGCGCGGGAGACCCAGTACTTC. Its protein product is CASSPQGARETQYF.